This TCR beta chain was recorded in a study of blood T cell repertoires in COVID-19. Overall study context: Acute and convalescent COVID-19 samples came from the United States, Italy and Spain. The analysed material was cDNA or gDNA that came from T cells, B-cell-depleted T cells, or PBMCs.

Germline V CDR1 and CDR2: SNHLY, FYNNEI. V dropped 7 bases and J dropped 8 bases, with 11 bases sitting between them. CDR3 size: 11 residues. TCRdb's table, derived via immunoSEQ multiplex PCR, lists solely in-frame clones and lacks some. Among 210,000 or so clones listed, under 90% were seen once. What was sequenced was peripheral blood. The chain carries TRBV2 and TRBJ1-2; D ambiguous. This TCR came from a middle-aged man with acute or convalescent COVID-19. CDR3 in amino acids: CASTLFIGYTF. CDR3 coding DNA: TGTGCCAGCACCCTCTTTATCGGCTACACCTTC.